Below are 32 T cell receptor beta chains sequenced from a single sample in a study of T-cell memory formation after mild COVID-19. TCRdb ran MiXCR on the 5' RACE reads and lists one entry per CDR3 protein. The sample shows some 250,000 distinct CDR3 sequences, roughly 18% of them seen only once. Sequenced sample: PBMCs or a T cell subset sorted from them (not recorded which). The receptors were gathered from a man younger than 35 who had mild COVID-19 (a few samples of this study predate the infection). Cell type and time point are not known.

This clonotype was counted a few times. This rearrangement joins TRBV4-3 to TRBJ2-2, with 9 bases aligning to TRBD2. There are 14 residues in the CDR3. V was clipped by 0 bases and J by 7 bases; unmatched bases: 0. The V gene's germline CDR1 is LGHNA and CDR2 YSLEER. The DNA for the CDR3 is TGCGCCAGCAGCCAAGAGCGGGGGGGCGGGGAGCTGTTTTTT. The encoded protein is CASSQERGGGELFF.

V gene TRBV18 combines with J gene TRBJ1-1; no definite D call. From germline, CDR1 is KGHSH and CDR2 LQKENI. The CDR3 runs 13 residues. V shed 0 bases and J shed 0 bases, with 2 bases lying between them. CDR3 in amino acids: CASSPPMNTEAFF. CDR3 DNA sequence: TGTGCCAGCTCACCACCAATGAACACTGAAGCTTTCTTT.

V and J are TRBV6-5 and TRBJ1-5; 9 nucleotides align to TRBD1. Per the germline V gene, CDR1 is MNHEY and CDR2 is SVGAGI. The CDR3 covers 15 residues. J gave up 3 bases and V 6 bases, and 6 bases lay outside the gene matches. The DNA for the CDR3 is TGTGCCAGCAGGGGACAGGGTGATTTCAATCAGCCCCAGCATTTT. It translates to CASRGQGDFNQPQHF.

The DNA for the CDR3 is TGTGCCAGCGTCTTCTCTTGGGACAGGGACACCGGGGAGCTGTTTTTT. Translated, it gives CASVFSWDRDTGELFF. The chain couples TRBV6-6 to TRBJ2-2, with TRBD1 matching 9 bases. The CDR3 runs to 16 residues. Germline loops: CDR1 MNHNY, CDR2 SVGAGI (reference sequence). V was clipped by 8 bases and J by 3 bases; unmatched bases: 10.

The chain uses TRBV20-1 and TRBJ2-5, with 8 bases matching TRBD1. The junction had 9 bases not matched to a gene; V was cut back by 4 bases and J by 5 bases. The CDR3 sequence is 14 residues long. Looked up from germline, CDR1 is DFQATT and CDR2 is SNEGSKA (reference sequence). CDR3 DNA sequence: TGCAGTGCTACCTTCGGGCAGGGGGCTGAGACCCAGTACTTC. As protein: CSATFGQGAETQYF.

The chain has TRBV20-1 and TRBJ2-2; no clear D gene. Trimming stripped 1 base from V and 1 base from J, with 4 bases between. Germline V CDR1 and CDR2: DFQATT, SNEGSKA (reference sequence). The CDR3 is made up of 13 amino acids. The CDR3 loop is CSARGKNTGELFF. In DNA, the CDR3 is TGCAGTGCTAGAGGCAAGAACACCGGGGAGCTGTTTTTT.

This clonotype was seen a handful of times. This rearrangement joins TRBV7-3 to TRBJ2-5; D is uncertain. This CDR3 spans 15 amino acids. Looked up from germline, CDR1 is SGHTA and CDR2 is FQGTGA. V dropped 5 bases and J dropped 4 bases, with 17 bases sitting between them. CDR3 region: CASSANLERGETQYF. The CDR3 DNA reads as TGTGCCAGCAGCGCCAACTTGGAGCGAGGAGAGACCCAGTACTTC.

This clonotype was counted between two and nine times. The CDR3 DNA is TGCAGTGTCAGGCGGGACAGGGCCTACGAGCAGTACTTC. Amino acids: CSVRRDRAYEQYF. The chain couples TRBV20-1 to TRBJ2-7, with TRBD1 matching over 9 bases. The CDR3 is 13 amino acids. V lost 7 bases, J lost 2 bases, and 6 bases stayed unmatched. Per germline, CDR1 DFQATT and CDR2 SNEGSKA (reference sequence).

The sample holds a few counts of this clonotype. The V call is TRBV28, the J call TRBJ1-2; D gene unclear. This CDR3 is built from 13 residues. The germline V and J ends were trimmed by 2 bases and 6 bases, with 10 bases remaining between them. Germline V lookup: CDR1 MDHEN, CDR2 SYDVKM. CDR3 DNA: TGTGCCAGCAGTTTAGGGTGGCAGGATGGCTACACCTTC. Translated: CASSLGWQDGYTF.

This clonotype was detected a few times. The V call is TRBV15, the J call TRBJ1-2; maybe TRBD1 (5 bases). Per the germline V gene, CDR1 is LNHNV and CDR2 is YYDKDF (reference sequence). This CDR3 region has 15 residues. The V gene lost 0 bases and the J gene lost 5 bases, with 13 bases spanning the gap. CDR3 loop: CATSRDRGDGYGYTF. The CDR3 region has the DNA TGTGCCACCAGCAGAGATCGAGGGGACGGGTATGGCTACACCTTC. Full variable domain (rest looked up from reference TRBV15 and TRBJ1-2): DAMVIQNPRYQVTQFGKPVTLSCSQTLNHNVMYWYQQKSSQAPKLLFHYYDKDFNNEADTPDNFQSRRPNTSFCFLDIRSPGLGDTAMYLCATSRDRGDGYGYTFGSGTRLTVV.

The genes are TRBV20-1 and TRBJ2-3; the D gene is possibly TRBD1 (6 bases). Germline V lookup: CDR1 DFQATT, CDR2 SNEGSKA (reference sequence). The length of the CDR3 is 15 residues. V lost 3 bases, J lost 2 bases, and 15 bases lay in between. The CDR3 here is CSASKTGTTTDTQYF. DNA for the CDR3: TGCAGTGCTAGTAAGACAGGCACTACCACAGATACGCAGTATTTT.

The chain employs TRBV4-3 and TRBJ2-1, with 12 bases matching TRBD2. Trimming cost V 0 bases and J 4 bases; bases outside gene matches: 4. Germline-derived CDR1 and CDR2 are LGHNA and YSLEER. This CDR3 comprises 17 residues. The CDR3 spells CASSQDSGTSGYNEQFF. The CDR3 DNA sequence: TGCGCCAGCAGCCAAGATTCGGGGACTAGCGGGTACAATGAGCAGTTCTTC.

This clonotype has a handful of counts. The chain combines TRBV5-1 with TRBJ2-5; 9 bases map to TRBD2. The CDR3 runs 14 residues. CDR1 is SGHRS and CDR2 is YFSETQ in the germline V gene. After removal of 5 bases from V and 2 bases from J, the junction contained 4 bases not matched to a gene. Here the CDR3 DNA reads TGCGCCAGCAGACTAGCGGGTAATCAAGAGACCCAGTACTTC. Its protein is CASRLAGNQETQYF. The variable domain in full, with the rest retrieved from reference TRBV5-1 and TRBJ2-5, is KAGVTQTPRYLIKTRGQQVTLSCSPISGHRSVSWYQQTPGQGLQFLFEYFSETQRNKGNFPGRFSGRQFSNSRSEMNVSTLELGDSALYLCASRLAGNQETQYFGPGTRLLVL.

This clonotype occurred a few times. J is TRBJ2-3 and V is TRBV3-1; no firm D call. The CDR3 consists of 16 residues. Germline CDR1 LGHDT, CDR2 YNNKEL (reference sequence). The V and J ends lost 1 base and 1 base respectively, with 12 bases between them. The CDR3 here is CASSQGPATGTDTQYF. The CDR3, as DNA: TGTGCCAGCAGCCAAGGGCCTGCCACCGGCACAGATACGCAGTATTTT.

This chain connects TRBV6-5 to TRBJ2-4; 7 nucleotides match TRBD2. The CDR3 has 13 residues. CDR1 is MNHEY, CDR2 SVGAGI, per germline. V shed 2 bases, J shed 7 bases, and the junction held 2 bases outside the gene matches. The CDR3 DNA follows: TGTGCCAGCAGTTACAGGGAGGGGAACATTCAGTACTTC. Protein product: CASSYREGNIQYF.

The rearrangement joins TRBV5-4 to TRBJ2-5; 9 bases fit TRBD2. This CDR3 spans 17 amino acids. The junction had 15 bases not matched to a gene; V was cut back by 5 bases and J by 4 bases. Germline lookup yields CDR1 SGHNT and CDR2 YYREEE (reference sequence). CDR3 region: CASRIGTSRGLGETQYF. The CDR3 DNA reads TGTGCCAGCAGAATCGGGACTAGCAGGGGGTTAGGAGAGACCCAGTACTTC.

This clonotype was counted between two and nine times. This chain links TRBV20-1 with TRBJ1-2; D is unclear. V lost 3 bases to trimming and J lost 4 bases, with 9 bases between them. From germline, CDR1 is DFQATT and CDR2 SNEGSKA (reference sequence). CDR3 length: 12 residues. In DNA, the CDR3 is TGCAGTGCTAGGTGGCTCCTCTATGGCTACACCTTC. Its protein product is CSARWLLYGYTF.

This clonotype has only a few counts. The J gene is TRBJ1-4, the V gene TRBV7-2; the D is unclear. This CDR3 has 13 amino acids. V dropped 3 bases and J dropped 7 bases, with 9 bases sitting between them. CDR1 SGHTA and CDR2 FQGNSA come from the germline V gene. DNA of the CDR3: TGTGCCAGCAGCTTGAGATTCGGTGAAAAACTGTTTTTT. Translating gives CASSLRFGEKLFF.

The genes are TRBV20-1 and TRBJ1-5, with 7 bases that match TRBD1. CDR3 size: 13 residues. J lost 7 bases, V lost 4 bases, and 7 bases had no gene match. Germline V gene sequence: CDR1 DFQATT, CDR2 SNEGSKA (reference sequence). The DNA of the CDR3 is TGCAGTGCTACCGAGGGGGCACGGCAGCCCCAGCATTTT. Protein: CSATEGARQPQHF.

The chain couples TRBV7-3 to TRBJ2-3; D remains ambiguous. The CDR3 is 13 amino acids. Germline V CDR1 and CDR2: SGHTA, FQGTGA. V was trimmed by 0 bases and J by 4 bases, leaving 5 bases between them. Written as DNA, the CDR3 is TGTGCCAGCAGCTTAACGGCGGCAGATACGCAGTATTTT. Translating it yields CASSLTAADTQYF.

The V gene is TRBV7-9, the J gene TRBJ2-7; 12 bases align to TRBD1. The CDR3 length is 17 residues. Germline V lookup: CDR1 SEHNR, CDR2 FQNEAQ (reference sequence). The V gene end was trimmed by 5 bases and the J gene end by 4 bases; junction bases not matched to a gene: 12. The CDR3, as DNA: TGTGCCAGCAGCAAACGACTGGGGACAGGGGGCCAGTACGAGCAGTACTTC. Protein sequence: CASSKRLGTGGQYEQYF.

This clonotype showed up many times. V gene TRBV7-9 combines with J gene TRBJ1-5, with D unresolved. Trimming shortened V by 1 base and J by 7 bases, and 8 bases separated the two germline ends. The V gene's germline CDR1 is SEHNR and CDR2 FQNEAQ (reference sequence). This CDR3 is 13 amino acids long. CDR3 region: CASSLDYSQPQHF. The CDR3, as DNA: TGTGCCAGCAGCTTAGATTACAGCCAGCCCCAGCATTTT.

J is TRBJ1-2 and V is TRBV6-2 or TRBV6-3; D possibly corresponds to TRBD1 (6 bases). V was shortened by 0 bases and J by 6 bases, with 8 bases between the two germline ends. The CDR3 runs 13 residues. In germline, CDR1 is MNHEY, CDR2 SVGEGT. The CDR3 here is CASSYSAGDGYTF. The CDR3 region has the DNA TGTGCCAGCAGTTACTCGGCAGGGGATGGCTACACCTTC.

The chain joins TRBV10-3 to TRBJ2-7; D is ambiguous. V was cut by 3 bases and J by 3 bases, with 12 bases left in between. Germline assignment: CDR1 ENHRY and CDR2 SYGVKD. The CDR3 consists of 14 residues. The CDR3 DNA reads TGTGCCATCAGTGATGTCCCTAAGTTCTACGAGCAGTACTTC. Amino acids: CAISDVPKFYEQYF.

The chain is built from TRBV4-3 and TRBJ1-5, with unresolved D. Germline V CDR1 and CDR2: LGHNA, YSLEER. The ends were cut back, 4 bases at V and 9 bases at J, with 19 bases in the middle. The CDR3 runs to 15 residues. The CDR3, as DNA: TGCGCCAGCAGCCCCATAACGAGGGATAGGGTGCCCCAGCATTTT. Translating it yields CASSPITRDRVPQHF.

A few counts support this clonotype. The V and J genes are TRBV29-1 and TRBJ2-1; 12 bases fit TRBD2. The J segment lost 9 bases and the V segment lost 5 bases, leaving 8 bases of the junction unmatched. Germline CDR1 is SQVTM and CDR2 is ANQGSEA. CDR3 length equals 14 residues. The CDR3 loop reads CSVRGLAGGSEQFF. DNA for the CDR3: TGCAGCGTTCGGGGACTAGCGGGCGGTAGTGAGCAGTTCTTC.

This clonotype has just a few counts. CDR3 in amino acids: CASSATDTGELFF. The CDR3 bases are TGTGCCAGCAGCGCCACAGACACCGGGGAGCTGTTTTTT. This chain joins TRBV5-4 and TRBJ2-2; D remains unclear. The CDR3 consists of 13 residues. Looked up from germline, CDR1 is SGHNT and CDR2 is YYREEE (reference sequence). The V end was cut by 4 bases, the J end by 3 bases, with 7 bases between. Filled out from reference TRBV5-4 and TRBJ2-2, the complete variable domain reads ETGVTQSPTHLIKTRGQQVTLRCSSQSGHNTVSWYQQALGQGPQFIFQYYREEENGRGNFPPRFSGLQFPNYSSELNVNALELDDSALYLCASSATDTGELFFGEGSRLTVL.

V and J are TRBV4-1 and TRBJ1-2; TRBD1 agrees at 7 bases. This CDR3 has 14 residues. Germline CDR1 reads MGHRA; CDR2 reads YSYEKL. V dropped 3 bases and J dropped 4; count of bases not matched to a gene: 5. The CDR3 bases are TGCGCCAGCAGCCAGACCGGGACAGCCTATGGCTACACCTTC. This codes for CASSQTGTAYGYTF.

The chain recombines TRBV7-2 with TRBJ2-7; either TRBD1 or TRBD2 may fit D (6 bases each). The CDR3 has 13 residues. The germline V and J ends were trimmed by 4 bases and 6 bases, with 13 bases remaining between them. The germline gives CDR1 SGHTA, CDR2 FQGNSA. CDR3 loop: CASSWTGAVEQYV. The CDR3 bases are TGTGCCAGCAGCTGGACGGGGGCCGTCGAGCAGTACGTC.

The J gene is TRBJ1-1, the V gene TRBV6-5; D remains unclear. CDR1 is MNHEY, CDR2 SVGAGI, per germline. Trimming left V 0 bases short and J 3 bases short, with 17 bases between. The CDR3 contains 17 residues. In nucleotides, the CDR3 is TGTGCCAGCAGTTACTCTGGGGAGGGCTCTTTCCACACTGAAGCTTTCTTT. It specifies CASSYSGEGSFHTEAFF.

The chain employs TRBV2 and TRBJ2-5, with 8 bases matching TRBD2. The trim removed 4 bases at V and 5 bases at J, leaving 6 bases unmatched. CDR1 and CDR2 (germline): SNHLY, FYNNEI. The CDR3 totals 14 residues. CDR3 region: CASSGGTRGETQYF. CDR3 DNA sequence: TGTGCCAGCAGTGGGGGGACTAGAGGGGAGACCCAGTACTTC.

This clonotype was seen only a few times. The chain is built from TRBV11-2 and TRBJ2-5; either TRBD1 or TRBD2 may fit D (5 bases each). Trimming left V 0 bases short and J 0 bases short, with 35 bases between. The germline CDR1 and CDR2 sequences are SGHAT and FQNNGV. The CDR3 loop spans 24 amino acids. In DNA form, the CDR3 reads TGTGCCAGCAGCTTAGATCCTGAGACAGCTTTTGATGAAAGCGGAACTTGGTACCAAGAGACCCAGTACTTC. Translating it yields CASSLDPETAFDESGTWYQETQYF.